The rows below give T cell receptor beta chains drawn from one sample of a study of early stage breast cancer tumors. Produced via immunoSEQ multiplex PCR; TCRdb's table is partial and in-frame only. The profile shows about 48,000 clones, around 83% of them singletons. What was sequenced was blood. All receptors derive from a person in their fifties with breast cancer. Each CDR3 is given with its conserved first and last residue. The D gene is left open where the match is weak. The size of a clone is reported for some rows only, either as once, few or many, or as a class for expanded clones.

>-|TRBJ2-1|TRBV2|-
CASSEARGLPDEQFF
TGTGCCAGCAGTGAGGCCCGGGGATTGCCAGATGAGCAGTTCTTC
>-|TRBJ2-1|TRBV7-2|TRBD2
CASSLSQAASGTEQFF
TGTGCCAGCAGCTTATCGCAGGCTGCTAGCGGGACCGAGCAGTTCTTC
>-|TRBJ1-4|TRBV18|-
CASSPVATGSNEKLFF
TGTGCCAGCTCACCAGTAGCTACGGGATCTAATGAAAAACTGTTTTTT
>-|TRBJ1-5|TRBV2|TRBD1
CASRTTRGQGQPQHF
TGTGCCAGCAGAACAACCAGGGGGCAGGGACAGCCCCAGCATTTT
>-|TRBJ2-7|TRBV6-5|TRBD2
CALGREGLYEQYF
TGTGCCCTAGGGCGGGAGGGCCTGTACGAGCAGTACTTC
>-|TRBJ1-6|TRBV10-2|-
CASSESENSPLHF
TGCGCCAGCAGTGAGTCAGAAAATTCACCCCTCCACTTT
>-|TRBJ2-6|TRBV29-1|-
CSVAAGANVLTF
TGCAGCGTTGCGGCCGGGGCCAACGTCCTGACTTTC
>-|TRBJ1-3|TRBV2|-
CASSEQGTGGNTIYF
TGTGCCAGCAGCGAACAGGGAACGGGTGGAAACACCATATATTTT
>-|TRBJ1-1|TRBV27|-
CASSFQGRRNTEAFF
TGTGCCAGCAGTTTTCAGGGACGGAGGAACACTGAAGCTTTCTTT
>-|TRBJ2-3|TRBV11-2|-
CASRSGTTDTQYF
TGTGCCAGCAGATCCGGGACTACAGATACGCAGTATTTT
>-|TRBJ2-7|TRBV7-2|TRBD2
CASSLAGGSGEQYF
TGTGCCAGCAGCCTAGCGGGGGGGTCGGGCGAGCAGTACTTC
>-|TRBJ2-5|TRBV2|TRBD1
CASSDPTWTGAETQYF
TGTGCCAGCAGTGACCCAACGTGGACAGGGGCCGAGACCCAGTACTTC
>-|TRBJ2-7|TRBV28|-
CASSVASGRGEQYF
TGTGCCAGCAGCGTAGCTTCAGGGAGAGGCGAGCAGTACTTC
>few|TRBJ1-5|TRBV6-6|-
CASKEGISNQPQHF
TGTGCCAGCAAGGAGGGAATAAGCAATCAGCCCCAGCATTTT
>-|TRBJ1-1|TRBV9|-
CASSPQRGNTEAFF
TGTGCCAGCAGCCCCCAGAGGGGGAACACTGAAGCTTTCTTT
>-|TRBJ2-1|TRBV19|-
CASSIPGMNEQFF
TGTGCCAGTAGTATCCCAGGGATGAATGAGCAGTTCTTC
>few|TRBJ1-2|TRBV18|TRBD1
CASSPDGQGNYGYTF
TGTGCCAGCTCACCCGATGGACAGGGAAACTATGGCTACACCTTC
>-|TRBJ2-1|TRBV5-4|TRBD2
CASSIEASGYNEQFF
TGTGCCAGCAGCATTGAGGCTAGCGGATACAATGAGCAGTTCTTC
>few|TRBJ2-5|TRBV5-1|-
CASSLAGPSQETQYF
TGCGCCAGCAGCTTGGCGGGACCTTCCCAAGAGACCCAGTACTTC
>-|TRBJ1-6|TRBV18|-
CASSERGGVDNSPLHF
TGTGCCAGCTCCGAAAGGGGAGGCGTAGACAATTCACCCCTCCACTTT
>-|TRBJ2-7|TRBV19|TRBD1
CASSSRGQGNEQYF
TGTGCCAGTAGTTCGCGCGGACAGGGGAACGAGCAGTACTTC
>-|TRBJ1-1|TRBV5-1|-
CASSARGNTEAFF
TGCGCCAGCAGTGCCAGGGGGAACACTGAAGCTTTCTTT
>few|TRBJ2-2|TRBV4-3|-
CASSQDSYTGELFF
TGCGCCAGCAGCCAAGATTCCTACACCGGGGAGCTGTTTTTT
>-|TRBJ2-5|TRBV7-9|-
CASSLALQGETQYF
TGTGCCAGCAGCTTAGCTCTTCAGGGGGAGACCCAGTACTTC
>once|TRBJ2-1|TRBV5-1|TRBD2
CASSLVLAGGLGPDEQFF
TGCGCCAGCAGCTTGGTCCTAGCGGGAGGACTTGGGCCTGATGAGCAGTTCTTC
>few|TRBJ2-7|TRBV4-2|-
CASSQAGTSHYEQYF
TGTGCCAGCAGCCAAGCAGGGACTTCCCACTACGAGCAGTACTTC
>-|TRBJ1-3|TRBV7-2|-
CASSLGTSGNTIYF
TGTGCCAGCAGCCTCGGGACCTCTGGAAACACCATATATTTT
>-|TRBJ2-1|TRBV29-1|TRBD1
CSVGQGPPHEQFF
TGCAGCGTTGGACAGGGGCCGCCTCATGAACAGTTCTTC
>-|TRBJ2-1|TRBV19|TRBD1
CASSIRGNEQFF
TGTGCCAGTAGTATCAGGGGGAATGAGCAGTTCTTC
>-|TRBJ1-3|TRBV2|-
CASSKTIRTFSSSGNTIYF
TGTGCCAGCAGTAAAACAATAAGGACTTTCTCAAGCTCTGGAAACACCATATATTTT
>-|TRBJ1-2|TRBV7-8|-
CASSLLGGQDYGYTF
TGTGCCAGCAGCCTACTCGGGGGCCAGGACTATGGCTACACCTTC
>-|TRBJ2-2|TRBV9|TRBD2
CASSFRLAGGTGELFF
TGTGCCAGCAGCTTTCGTCTAGCGGGAGGGACCGGGGAGCTGTTTTTT
>few|TRBJ2-7|TRBV7-9|TRBD2
CASSSPGLAGREQYF
TGTGCCAGCAGCTCTCCGGGACTAGCGGGTAGGGAGCAGTACTTC
>once|TRBJ2-2|TRBV15|-
CATSRDLTNTGELFF
TGTGCCACCAGCAGAGATCTGACAAACACCGGGGAGCTGTTTTTT
>-|TRBJ2-7|TRBV13|TRBD1
CASSTFRDRNYEQYF
TGTGCCAGCAGCACCTTCCGGGACAGGAACTACGAGCAGTACTTC
>-|TRBJ2-1|TRBV4-3|TRBD1
CASSQDWGTASYNEQFF
TGCGCCAGCAGCCAAGATTGGGGGACAGCTTCCTACAATGAGCAGTTCTTC
>-|TRBJ1-5|TRBV28|-
CASSFNWGNAGDQPQHF
TGTGCCAGCAGTTTTAACTGGGGCAACGCAGGGGATCAGCCCCAGCATTTT
>-|TRBJ2-6|TRBV4-3|-
CASRLDLSGANVLTF
TGCGCCAGCAGACTCGACCTTTCTGGGGCCAACGTCCTGACTTTC
>-|TRBJ1-6|TRBV11-2|-
CASSLGTSSYNSPLHF
TGTGCCAGCAGCTTAGGGACAAGCTCCTATAATTCACCCCTCCACTTT